A selection of T cell receptor beta chains follows, all from one sample in a study of blood T cell repertoires in COVID-19. Measured with immunoSEQ multiplex PCR; TCRdb has only the in-frame clones, and not every one. The sample shows roughly 100,000 clones, over 80% of them seen only once. The sample consisted of peripheral blood. The origin of the receptors is a man aged 50 to 60 with acute or convalescent COVID-19. Each CDR3 is given with its conserved first and last residue. The order of the fields is V gene, J gene, D gene, clone size, CDR3 DNA, CDR3 protein. The D gene is left open where the match is weak. For some rows the clone size is stated as once, few or many, or as a class when expanded; others skip it.

>TRBV27|TRBJ2-2|TRBD2|-
TGTGCCAGCAGTTCACCTAGCGGGAGGGCCCCCGACCGGGAGCTGTTTTTT
CASSSPSGRAPDRELFF
>TRBV9|TRBJ2-1|-|-
TGTGCCAGCAGCGTAGGACTAGTAAATGAGCAGTTCTTC
CASSVGLVNEQFF
>TRBV10-1|TRBJ1-6|-|-
TGCGCCAGCAGTGAGTACAGGAATAATTCACCCCTCCACTTT
CASSEYRNNSPLHF
>TRBV19|TRBJ2-5|-|-
TGTGCCAGTAGCACAGGGTACCAAGAGACCCAGTACTTC
CASSTGYQETQYF
>TRBV4-2|TRBJ2-7|-|-
TGTGCCAGCAGCCCACATCGGGGCTACGAGCAGTACTTC
CASSPHRGYEQYF
>TRBV7-8|TRBJ2-7|-|-
TGTGCCAGCAGCCACGTTGGACTGGGTTACGAGCAGTACTTC
CASSHVGLGYEQYF
>TRBV6-5|TRBJ1-1|TRBD1|few
TGTGCCAGCAGGCAAGACAGGGCGAACACTGAAGCTTTCTTT
CASRQDRANTEAFF
>TRBV12-2|TRBJ2-1|-|-
TGTGCAAGTCGCTTATGGGGACTAGCGGGAATGAGGAATGAGCAGTTCTTC
CASRLWGLAGMRNEQFF
>TRBV3-1/TRBV3-2|TRBJ1-3|-|-
TGTGCCAGCAGCCACCTTACCGCGTCCTCTGGAAACACCATATATTTT
CASSHLTASSGNTIYF
>TRBV4-1|TRBJ1-1|-|-
TGCGCCAGCAGCCGCCCTACAGGGAACACTGAAGCTTTCTTT
CASSRPTGNTEAFF
>TRBV7-2|TRBJ2-7|-|-
TGTGCCAGCAGCTTAGTAGGACAGTCGGCCTACGAGCAGTACTTC
CASSLVGQSAYEQYF
>TRBV19|TRBJ1-5|TRBD1|-
TGTGCCAGTAGTTACGGGACAGGGATCAGCAATCAGCCCCAGCATTTT
CASSYGTGISNQPQHF
>TRBV5-1|TRBJ1-3|-|-
TGCGCCAGCAGCTCGGGACAACACTCTGGAAACACCATATATTTT
CASSSGQHSGNTIYF
>TRBV5-1|TRBJ2-4|-|-
TGCGCCAGCAGCTTGGGAGACAGCCAAAACATTCAGTACTTC
CASSLGDSQNIQYF
>TRBV11-3|TRBJ2-5|TRBD1|-
TGTGCCAGCAGCTTATTGACAGGGGCCCAAGAGACCCAGTACTTC
CASSLLTGAQETQYF
>TRBV5-6|TRBJ2-3|TRBD2|-
TGTGCCAGCAGCTTGGGGACTAGCGGGAGTCTTGATACGCAGTATTTT
CASSLGTSGSLDTQYF
>TRBV3-1/TRBV3-2|TRBJ1-3|-|-
TGTGCCAGCAGCCTAAGGTCAAACAGGGACACCATATATTTT
CASSLRSNRDTIYF
>TRBV30|TRBJ1-2|TRBD1|-
TGTGCCTGGAGCGGGGGACAGAACTATGGCTACACCTTC
CAWSGGQNYGYTF
>TRBV12-3/TRBV12-4|TRBJ1-2|-|once
TGTGCCAGCAGTTTAAGGGGAATCTTTGGCTACACCTTC
CASSLRGIFGYTF
>TRBV25-1|TRBJ1-2|-|-
TGTGCCAGCAGTGATGTCCGGGGGGAAGGCTACACCTTC
CASSDVRGEGYTF
>TRBV7-9|TRBJ2-3|TRBD1|-
TGTGCCAGCAGCTTAGAGACAGGGGAGTGGAGGGAGACCCACTATACGCAGTATTTT
CASSLETGEWRETHYTQYF
>TRBV12-3/TRBV12-4|TRBJ1-1|-|-
TGTGCCAGCAGCCCCGACACTGAAGCTTTCTTT
CASSPDTEAFF
>TRBV6-1|TRBJ1-5|-|few
TGTGCCAGCAGTGGAAATTCGGGGGGCGGCAATCAGCCCCAGCATTTT
CASSGNSGGGNQPQHF
>TRBV20-1|TRBJ2-5|TRBD2|-
TGCAGTGCTAGTGGGACGGGAGGTTTTCGGGAGACCCAGTACTTC
CSASGTGGFRETQYF
>TRBV7-2|TRBJ2-7|-|-
TGTGCCAGCAGCCCGGTGGGCCTCAGCTCCTACGAGCAGTACTTC
CASSPVGLSSYEQYF
>TRBV11-2|TRBJ2-4|-|-
TGTGCCAGCAGCCCTACCGCGGGGGCGGCCAAAAACATTCAGTACTTC
CASSPTAGAAKNIQYF
>TRBV10-2|TRBJ2-1|TRBD2|-
TGCGCCAGCACGACTAGCGGGATGGGGAATGAGCAGTTCTTC
CASTTSGMGNEQFF
>TRBV19|TRBJ1-1|TRBD1|-
TGTGCCAGTAGGGGGACAGGGTATAGGACTGAAGCTTTCTTT
CASRGTGYRTEAFF
>TRBV5-1|TRBJ2-1|-|once
TGCGCCAGCAGCTGGCGCGGCCCCTACAATGAGCAGTTCTTC
CASSWRGPYNEQFF
>TRBV30|TRBJ2-1|TRBD2|-
TGTGCCTGGAGGGGATTCCTAGCGGGAGCTTACAATGAGCAGTTCTTC
CAWRGFLAGAYNEQFF
>TRBV6-5|TRBJ2-5|TRBD2|-
TGTGCCAGCACCACAAGCGGGAATGGAGAGACCCAGTACTTC
CASTTSGNGETQYF
>TRBV21-1|TRBJ2-7|-|-
TGTGCCAGCAGCGAAGACAGAAAGTACTACGAGCAGTACTTC
CASSEDRKYYEQYF
>TRBV9|TRBJ2-1|TRBD1|few
TGTGCCAGCAGCCCCCGCGGGACAGGGTACAATGAGCAGTTCTTC
CASSPRGTGYNEQFF